This TCR beta chain derives from a study of blood T cell repertoires in COVID-19. On the study more broadly: Samples of COVID-19 (acute and convalescent) were obtained from the United States, Italy and Spain.

Method: immunoSEQ multiplex PCR; TCRdb's copy keeps in-frame clones and lacks some. Seen here are over 60,000 clones, about 80% observed once, and the top ten hold 18%. With 5 bases clipped from V and 4 bases from J, the junction kept 4 bases outside the gene matches. Germline CDR1 and CDR2: SGHTA and FQGNSA. There are 14 residues in the CDR3. This clonotype originated in a human donor in a cohort sampled during active COVID-19. The chain links TRBV7-2 to TRBJ2-7; 11 nucleotides agree with TRBD1. Input material: peripheral blood. Here the CDR3 reads CASSNRDRGYEQYF. Here the CDR3 DNA reads TGTGCCAGCAGCAACCGGGACAGGGGGTACGAGCAGTACTTC. Combining the CDR3 with reference TRBV7-2 and TRBJ2-7 gives the whole variable domain GAGVSQSPSNKVTEKGKDVELRCDPISGHTALYWYRQSLGQGLEFLIYFQGNSAPDKSGLPSDRFSAERTGGSVSTLTIQRTQQEDSAVYLCASSNRDRGYEQYFGPGTRLTVT.